The subject of this entry is one TCR beta chain. The target of this receptor is not known. No quality values exist for individual bases; no much larger clone is one base distant. The immunoSEQ Assay, a bias-controlled multiplex PCR, was used to amplify TCRbeta CDR3 regions from genomic DNA. From the authors' description of their analysis: Within the assay, amplification of reference gene primers was used to estimate how many nucleated cells each sample contained. Sequence reads were collapsed and filtered to measure the absolute abundance of every unique TCRbeta CDR3 rearrangement. For each sample, productive Simpson clonality was calculated as the square root of Simpson's diversity index over productive rearrangements. TCRdb retrieved this table from immuneACCESS and kept in-frame rearrangements only. Not all clones are present; in checked studies, unresolved V genes account for under half, and no reason is known for the remainder. From that table come the V and J calls and clone size; the DNA was used to work out D and trimming. Present in this sample are 120,000 to 150,000 clones, around nine tenths of which were seen just once. The ten largest clones add up to roughly a tenth of the sample.

This sample was included in a study of blood T cell repertoires in COVID-19 (dated by TCRdb to the early 2020s). With regard to the full study: Samples covering the acute and convalescent phases of COVID-19 were provided by collaborators in the United States, Italy and Spain. The prospective study material was composed of cDNA or gDNA derived from T cells, B-cell-depleted T cells, or PBMCs. Deeply sampled blood TCRbeta repertoires from subjects exposed to, actively infected with, or recovered from COVID-19 were included in the dataset. The repertoires were released in a freely available public database intended as a resource for research on the immune response to SARS-CoV-2. The samples were drawn from two sources: the first 160 participants of the ongoing ImmuneRACE study, and 1,200 or so subjects contributed by 6 global collaborators. Sample metadata almost always included a de-identified subject ID, COVID-19 status, age in years and sex. HLA class I and class II types, where available, came from metadata supplied by the sample provider rather than from assay-based typing.

The collaborating institutions used their own protocols to collect whole blood in K2EDTA tubes. For TCRbeta analysis, collaborator samples were shipped as frozen whole blood, as isolated PBMCs, or as DNA extracted from either sample type. Points the paper makes about the study in general: The amount of clinical and demographic metadata varied by source and participant and was provided uncurated.

The CDR3 contains 14 residues, cysteine and phenylalanine counted. This entry keeps only the CDR3 DNA: 42 bases, framed from base 1. The germline V gene provides CDR1 MDHEN and CDR2 SYDVKM. Deletion took 8 bases off V and 4 bases off J, with a span of 14 bases between the germline ends. This TCR derives from a man aged 55 to 70 with active or convalescent COVID-19. The chain couples TRBV28 to TRBJ2-2; TRBD2 could be the D gene, as 7 bases match. What was sequenced was peripheral blood. The CDR3 in this case is CASQGGGLTGELFF. The nucleotides are TGTGCCAGCCAAGGGGGAGGGCTCACCGGGGAGCTGTTTTTT.